These 3 T cell receptor beta chains were all obtained from the same sample, sequenced in a study of cytomegalovirus exposure and HLA in healthy donors. Primers for the PCR totalled 60 Vbeta and 13 Jbeta. TCRdb's copy holds only in-frame clones and misses some; the assay was immunoSEQ multiplex PCR. The table includes fewer than 250,000 clones, roughly 87% detected once. The sample taken for sequencing was PBMCs. These receptors were taken from a man aged 40-55 years in good health and CMV-seropositive.

This clone was recorded only once. The chain employs TRBV29-1 and TRBJ1-1; 8 bases align to TRBD1. The trim removed 6 bases at V and 0 bases at J, leaving 9 bases unmatched. CDR3 length: 15 amino acids. Germline loops: CDR1 SQVTM, CDR2 ANQGSEA. CDR3 region: CSVTGQGGMNTEAFF. The CDR3 region has the DNA TGCAGCGTCACCGGACAGGGAGGGATGAACACTGAAGCTTTCTTT.

The chain is built from TRBV18 and TRBJ2-7, with TRBD2 as a possible D gene (5 bases). This CDR3 region has 18 residues. V was cut by 2 bases and J by 0 bases, with 20 bases left in between. Germline values: CDR1 KGHSH, CDR2 LQKENI. CDR3 residues: CASSPTYSSNYISYEQYV. The DNA of the CDR3 is TGTGCCAGCTCACCAACATACTCTAGCAATTATATCTCCTACGAGCAGTACGTC.

The chain is built from TRBV29-1 and TRBJ1-2; 7 nucleotides line up with TRBD1. J lost 3 bases, V lost 1 base, and 2 bases had no gene match. In germline, CDR1 is SQVTM, CDR2 ANQGSEA. The CDR3 covers 13 residues. The DNA for the CDR3 is TGCAGCGTTGAAGGAGACAGGGACTATGGCTACACCTTC. Amino acids: CSVEGDRDYGYTF.